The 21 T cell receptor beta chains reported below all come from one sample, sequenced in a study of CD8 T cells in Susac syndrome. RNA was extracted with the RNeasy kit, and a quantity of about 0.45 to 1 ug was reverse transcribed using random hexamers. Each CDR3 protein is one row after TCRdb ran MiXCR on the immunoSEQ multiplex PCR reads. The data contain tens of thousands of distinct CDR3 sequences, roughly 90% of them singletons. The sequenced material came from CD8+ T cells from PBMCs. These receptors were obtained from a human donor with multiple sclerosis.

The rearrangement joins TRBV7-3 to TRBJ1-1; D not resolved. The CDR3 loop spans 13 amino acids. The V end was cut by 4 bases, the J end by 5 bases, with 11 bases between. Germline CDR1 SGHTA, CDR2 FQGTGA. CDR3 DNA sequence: TGTGCCAGCAGCTCGACCAGGCCTACTGAAGCTTTCTTT. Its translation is CASSSTRPTEAFF.

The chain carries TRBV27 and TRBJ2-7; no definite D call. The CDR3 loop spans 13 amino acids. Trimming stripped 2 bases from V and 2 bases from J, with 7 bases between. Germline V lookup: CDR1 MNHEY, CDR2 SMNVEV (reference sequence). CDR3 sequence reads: CASSLRATYEQYF. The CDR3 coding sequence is TGTGCCAGCAGTTTAAGGGCGACCTACGAGCAGTACTTC.

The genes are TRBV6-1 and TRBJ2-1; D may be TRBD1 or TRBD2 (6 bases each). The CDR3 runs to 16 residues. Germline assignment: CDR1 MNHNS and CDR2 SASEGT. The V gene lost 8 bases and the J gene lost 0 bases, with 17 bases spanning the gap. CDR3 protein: CASALRGVSSYNEQFF. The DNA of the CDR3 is TGTGCCAGCGCTTTGAGGGGGGTTAGCTCCTACAATGAGCAGTTCTTC.

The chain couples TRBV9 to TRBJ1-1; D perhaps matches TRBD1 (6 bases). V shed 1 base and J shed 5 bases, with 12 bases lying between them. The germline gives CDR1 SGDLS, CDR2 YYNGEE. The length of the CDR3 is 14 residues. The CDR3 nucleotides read TGTGCCAGCAGCGTAACAGGGTTGAGAACTGAAGCTTTCTTT. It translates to CASSVTGLRTEAFF.

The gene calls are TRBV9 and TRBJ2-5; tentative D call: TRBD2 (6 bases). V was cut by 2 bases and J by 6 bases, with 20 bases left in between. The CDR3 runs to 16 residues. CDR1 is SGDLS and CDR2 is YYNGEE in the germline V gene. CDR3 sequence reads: CASSVSGVGFAKTQYF. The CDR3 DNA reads TGTGCCAGCAGCGTTTCGGGGGTAGGCTTTGCGAAGACCCAGTACTTC.

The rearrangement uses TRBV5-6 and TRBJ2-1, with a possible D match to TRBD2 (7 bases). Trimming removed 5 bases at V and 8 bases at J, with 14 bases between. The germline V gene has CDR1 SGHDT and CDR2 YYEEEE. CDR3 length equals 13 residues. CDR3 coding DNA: TGTGCCAGCAGTCTTACAGGGAGGGATGAGCAGTTCTTC. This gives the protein CASSLTGRDEQFF.

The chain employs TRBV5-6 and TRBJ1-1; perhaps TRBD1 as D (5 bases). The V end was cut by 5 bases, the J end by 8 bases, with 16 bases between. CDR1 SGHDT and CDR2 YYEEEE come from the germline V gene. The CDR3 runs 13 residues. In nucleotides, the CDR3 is TGTGCCAGCAGTCCGGTGGGGGGTCGAGAAGCTTTCTTT. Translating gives CASSPVGGREAFF. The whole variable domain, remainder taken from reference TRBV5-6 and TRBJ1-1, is DAGVTQSPTHLIKTRGQQVTLRCSPKSGHDTVSWYQQALGQGPQFIFQYYEEEERQRGNFPDRFSGHQFPNYSSELNVNALLLGDSALYLCASSPVGGREAFFGQGTRLTVV.

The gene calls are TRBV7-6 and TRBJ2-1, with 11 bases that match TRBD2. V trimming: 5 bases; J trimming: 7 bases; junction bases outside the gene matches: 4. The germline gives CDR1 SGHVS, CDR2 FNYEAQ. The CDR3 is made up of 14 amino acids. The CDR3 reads CASSLTSGNNEQFF. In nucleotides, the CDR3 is TGTGCCAGCAGCCTGACTAGCGGGAATAATGAGCAGTTCTTC.

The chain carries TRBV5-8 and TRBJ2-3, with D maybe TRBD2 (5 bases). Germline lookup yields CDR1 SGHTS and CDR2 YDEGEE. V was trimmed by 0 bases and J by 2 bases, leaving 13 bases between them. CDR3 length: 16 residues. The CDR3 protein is CASSLGFGGFTDTQYF. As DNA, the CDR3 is TGTGCCAGCAGCTTGGGTTTCGGCGGGTTCACAGATACGCAGTATTTT.

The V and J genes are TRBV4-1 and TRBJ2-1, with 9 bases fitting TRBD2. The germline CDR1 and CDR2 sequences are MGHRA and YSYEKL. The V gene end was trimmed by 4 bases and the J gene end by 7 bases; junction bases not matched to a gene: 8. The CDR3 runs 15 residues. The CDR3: CASSRRGLAGNEQFF. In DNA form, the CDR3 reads TGCGCCAGCAGCCGCCGGGGGCTAGCGGGGAATGAGCAGTTCTTC.

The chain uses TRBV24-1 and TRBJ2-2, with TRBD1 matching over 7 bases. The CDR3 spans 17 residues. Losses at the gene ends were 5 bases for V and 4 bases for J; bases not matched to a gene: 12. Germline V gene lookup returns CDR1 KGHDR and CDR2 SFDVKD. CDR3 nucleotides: TGTGCCACCAGTGGTGGGTACCCGGGACAGACCACCGGGGAGCTGTTTTTT. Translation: CATSGGYPGQTTGELFF.

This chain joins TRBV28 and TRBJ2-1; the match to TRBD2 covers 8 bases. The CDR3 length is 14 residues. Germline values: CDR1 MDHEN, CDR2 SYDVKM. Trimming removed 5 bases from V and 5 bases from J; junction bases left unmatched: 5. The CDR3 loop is CASSLTSGDNEQFF. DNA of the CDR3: TGTGCCAGCAGTCTCACTAGCGGCGACAATGAGCAGTTCTTC.

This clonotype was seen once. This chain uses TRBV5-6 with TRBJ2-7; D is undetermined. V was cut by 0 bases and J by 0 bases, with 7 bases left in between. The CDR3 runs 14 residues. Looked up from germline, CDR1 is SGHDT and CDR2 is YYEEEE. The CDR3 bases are TGTGCCAGCAGCTTGGGGAAACGCTCCTACGAGCAGTACTTC. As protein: CASSLGKRSYEQYF. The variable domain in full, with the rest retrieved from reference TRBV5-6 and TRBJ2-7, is DAGVTQSPTHLIKTRGQQVTLRCSPKSGHDTVSWYQQALGQGPQFIFQYYEEEERQRGNFPDRFSGHQFPNYSSELNVNALLLGDSALYLCASSLGKRSYEQYFGPGTRLTVT.

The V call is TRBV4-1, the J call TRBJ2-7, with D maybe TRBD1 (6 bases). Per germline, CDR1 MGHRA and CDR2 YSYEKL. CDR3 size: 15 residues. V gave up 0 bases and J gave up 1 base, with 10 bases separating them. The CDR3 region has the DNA TGCGCCAGCAGCCAAGACGGACAGAGTTCCTACGAGCAGTACTTC. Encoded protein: CASSQDGQSSYEQYF.

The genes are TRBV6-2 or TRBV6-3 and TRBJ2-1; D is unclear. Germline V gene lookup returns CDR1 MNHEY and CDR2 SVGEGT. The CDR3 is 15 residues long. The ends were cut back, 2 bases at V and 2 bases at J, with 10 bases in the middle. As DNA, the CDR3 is TGTGCCAGCAGTTACCCCGGATTAACCTACAATGAGCAGTTCTTC. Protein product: CASSYPGLTYNEQFF.

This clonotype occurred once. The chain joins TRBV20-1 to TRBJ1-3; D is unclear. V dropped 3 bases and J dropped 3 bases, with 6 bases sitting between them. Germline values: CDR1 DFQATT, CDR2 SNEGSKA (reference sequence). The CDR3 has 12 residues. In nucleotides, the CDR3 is TGCAGTGCTAGCGATTATGGAAACACCATATATTTT. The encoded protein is CSASDYGNTIYF.

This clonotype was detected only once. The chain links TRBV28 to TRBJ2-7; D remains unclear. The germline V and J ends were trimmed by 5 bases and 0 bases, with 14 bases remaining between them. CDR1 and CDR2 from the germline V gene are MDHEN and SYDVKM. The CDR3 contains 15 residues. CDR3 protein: CASSGIGSSSYEQYF. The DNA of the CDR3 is TGTGCCAGCAGTGGAATTGGTTCCAGCTCCTACGAGCAGTACTTC.

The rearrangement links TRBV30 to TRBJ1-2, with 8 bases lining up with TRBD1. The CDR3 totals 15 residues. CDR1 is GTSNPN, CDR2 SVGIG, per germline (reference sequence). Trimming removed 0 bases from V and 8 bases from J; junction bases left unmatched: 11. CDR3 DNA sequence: TGTGCCTGGAGTGTACCGGCGGACAGGGTTTTCGGCTACACCTTC. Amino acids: CAWSVPADRVFGYTF.

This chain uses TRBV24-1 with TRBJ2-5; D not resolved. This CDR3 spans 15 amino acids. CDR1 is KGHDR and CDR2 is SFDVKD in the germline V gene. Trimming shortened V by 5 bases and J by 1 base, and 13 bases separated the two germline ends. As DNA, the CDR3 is TGTGCCACCAGTGTTCCTCAAGGCAGCCAAGAGACCCAGTACTTC. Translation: CATSVPQGSQETQYF.

CDR3 nucleotide sequence: TGTGCCAGCAGCTGGGTGGTGTCCAGGGGCCAAGAGACCCAGTACTTC. Its translation is CASSWVVSRGQETQYF. The chain joins TRBV7-9 to TRBJ2-5; possible D gene TRBD1, 6 bases. The CDR3 consists of 16 residues. CDR1 SEHNR and CDR2 FQNEAQ come from the germline V gene (reference sequence). Trimming cost V 4 bases and J 1 base, with 16 bases left between them.

CDR3 residues: CASSLFGYSTDTQYF. The CDR3 DNA reads TGTGCCAGCAGTTTATTCGGCTATAGCACAGATACGCAGTATTTT. V and J are TRBV27 and TRBJ2-3; D not certain. This CDR3 comprises 15 residues. Germline-derived CDR1 and CDR2 are MNHEY and SMNVEV (reference sequence). V was clipped by 1 base and J by 0 bases, with 8 bases between them.